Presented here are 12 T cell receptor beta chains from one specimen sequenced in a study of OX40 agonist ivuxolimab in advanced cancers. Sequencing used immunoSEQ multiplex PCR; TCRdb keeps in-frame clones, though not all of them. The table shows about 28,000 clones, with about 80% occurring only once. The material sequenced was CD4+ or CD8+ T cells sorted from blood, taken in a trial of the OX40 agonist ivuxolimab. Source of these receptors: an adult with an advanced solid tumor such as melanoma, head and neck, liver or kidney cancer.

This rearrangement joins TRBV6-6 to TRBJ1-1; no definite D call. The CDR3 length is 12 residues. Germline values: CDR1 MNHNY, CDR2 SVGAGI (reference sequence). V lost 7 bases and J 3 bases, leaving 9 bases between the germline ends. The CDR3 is CASKHMDTEAFF. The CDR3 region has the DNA TGTGCCAGCAAACATATGGACACTGAAGCTTTCTTT.

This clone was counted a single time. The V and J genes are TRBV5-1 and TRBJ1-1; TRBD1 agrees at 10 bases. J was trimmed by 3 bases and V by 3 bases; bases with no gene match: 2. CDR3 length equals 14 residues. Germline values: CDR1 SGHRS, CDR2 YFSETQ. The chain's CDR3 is CASSWTGGDTEAFF. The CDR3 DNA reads TGCGCCAGCAGCTGGACAGGGGGTGACACTGAAGCTTTCTTT.

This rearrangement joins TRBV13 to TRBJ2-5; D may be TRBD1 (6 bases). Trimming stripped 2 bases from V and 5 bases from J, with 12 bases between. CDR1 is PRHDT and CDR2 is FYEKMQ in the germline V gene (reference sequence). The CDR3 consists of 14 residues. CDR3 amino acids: CASSLSGAGETQYF. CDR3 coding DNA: TGTGCCAGCAGCTTATCAGGGGCCGGGGAGACCCAGTACTTC.

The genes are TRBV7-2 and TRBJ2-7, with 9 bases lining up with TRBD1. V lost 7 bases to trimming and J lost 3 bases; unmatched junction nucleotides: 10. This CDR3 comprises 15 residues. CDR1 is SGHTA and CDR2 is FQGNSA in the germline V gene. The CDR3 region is CASTSRGTGNYEQYF. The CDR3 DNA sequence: TGTGCCAGCACTAGCCGGGGGACAGGGAACTACGAGCAGTACTTC. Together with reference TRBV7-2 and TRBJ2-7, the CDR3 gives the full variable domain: GAGVSQSPSNKVTEKGKDVELRCDPISGHTALYWYRQSLGQGLEFLIYFQGNSAPDKSGLPSDRFSAERTGGSVSTLTIQRTQQEDSAVYLCASTSRGTGNYEQYFGPGTRLTVT.

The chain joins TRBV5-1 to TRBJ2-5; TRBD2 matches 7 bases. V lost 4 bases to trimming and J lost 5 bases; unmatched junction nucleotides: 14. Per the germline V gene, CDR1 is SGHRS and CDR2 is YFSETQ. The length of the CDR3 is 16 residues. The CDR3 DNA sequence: TGCGCCAGCAGCCTCCCCTTGACGGGGGGTCAGGAGACCCAGTACTTC. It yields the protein CASSLPLTGGQETQYF. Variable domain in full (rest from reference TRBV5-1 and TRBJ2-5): KAGVTQTPRYLIKTRGQQVTLSCSPISGHRSVSWYQQTPGQGLQFLFEYFSETQRNKGNFPGRFSGRQFSNSRSEMNVSTLELGDSALYLCASSLPLTGGQETQYFGPGTRLLVL.

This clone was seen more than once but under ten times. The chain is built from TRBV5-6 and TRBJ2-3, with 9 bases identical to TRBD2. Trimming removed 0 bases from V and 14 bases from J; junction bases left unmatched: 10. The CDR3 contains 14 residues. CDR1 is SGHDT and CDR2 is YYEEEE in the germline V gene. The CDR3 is CASSLVSGGGQSYF. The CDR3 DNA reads TGTGCCAGCAGCTTGGTTAGCGGGGGAGGACAATCGTATTTT.

Here the CDR3 DNA reads TGTGCCAGCAGCTCCCCTGCGGGGGGTATATATAGCACAGATACGCAGTATTTT. This translates into CASSSPAGGIYSTDTQYF. V is TRBV11-1 and J is TRBJ2-3; 8 nucleotides agree with TRBD2. Germline assignment: CDR1 SGHAT and CDR2 FQDESV (reference sequence). This CDR3 region has 18 residues. Losses at the gene ends were 4 bases for V and 0 bases for J; bases not matched to a gene: 12.

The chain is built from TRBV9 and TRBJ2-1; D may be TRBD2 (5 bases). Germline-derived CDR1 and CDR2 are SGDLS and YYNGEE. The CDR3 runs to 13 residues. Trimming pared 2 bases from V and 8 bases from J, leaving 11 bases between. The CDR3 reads CASSVGLRDEQFF. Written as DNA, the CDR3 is TGTGCCAGCAGCGTCGGGCTGAGGGATGAGCAGTTCTTC.

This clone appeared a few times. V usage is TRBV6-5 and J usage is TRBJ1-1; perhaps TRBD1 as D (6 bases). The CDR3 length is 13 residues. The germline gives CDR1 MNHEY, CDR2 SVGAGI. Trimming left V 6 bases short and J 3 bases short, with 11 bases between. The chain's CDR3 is CASRRGGDTEAFF. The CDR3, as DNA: TGTGCCAGCAGAAGAGGGGGTGACACTGAAGCTTTCTTT.

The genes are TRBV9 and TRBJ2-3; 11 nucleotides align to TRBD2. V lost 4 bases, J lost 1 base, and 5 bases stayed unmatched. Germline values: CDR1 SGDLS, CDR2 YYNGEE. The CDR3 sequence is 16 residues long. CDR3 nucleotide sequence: TGTGCCAGCAGCACAGCGACTAGCGGGGGCACAGATACGCAGTATTTT. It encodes CASSTATSGGTDTQYF.

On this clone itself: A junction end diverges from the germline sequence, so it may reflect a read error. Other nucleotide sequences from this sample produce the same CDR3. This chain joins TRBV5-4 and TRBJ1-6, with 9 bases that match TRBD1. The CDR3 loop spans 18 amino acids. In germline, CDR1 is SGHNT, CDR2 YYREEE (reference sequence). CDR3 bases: TGCGCCAGCAGCCAAGATGGGACAGGGTCGTACTATAATTCACCCCTCCACTTT. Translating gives CASSQDGTGSYYNSPLHF. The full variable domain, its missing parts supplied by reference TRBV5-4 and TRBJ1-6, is ETGVTQSPTHLIKTRGQQVTLRCSSQSGHNTVSWYQQALGQGPQFIFQYYREEENGRGNFPPRFSGLQFPNYSSELNVNALELDDSALYLCASSQDGTGSYYNSPLHFGNGTRLTVT.

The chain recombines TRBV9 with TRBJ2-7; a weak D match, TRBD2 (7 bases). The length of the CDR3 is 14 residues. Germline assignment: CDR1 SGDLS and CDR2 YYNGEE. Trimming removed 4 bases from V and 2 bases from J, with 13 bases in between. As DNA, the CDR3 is TGTGCCAGCAGCAGAGGGGGGGACACCTACGAGCAGTACTTC. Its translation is CASSRGGDTYEQYF.